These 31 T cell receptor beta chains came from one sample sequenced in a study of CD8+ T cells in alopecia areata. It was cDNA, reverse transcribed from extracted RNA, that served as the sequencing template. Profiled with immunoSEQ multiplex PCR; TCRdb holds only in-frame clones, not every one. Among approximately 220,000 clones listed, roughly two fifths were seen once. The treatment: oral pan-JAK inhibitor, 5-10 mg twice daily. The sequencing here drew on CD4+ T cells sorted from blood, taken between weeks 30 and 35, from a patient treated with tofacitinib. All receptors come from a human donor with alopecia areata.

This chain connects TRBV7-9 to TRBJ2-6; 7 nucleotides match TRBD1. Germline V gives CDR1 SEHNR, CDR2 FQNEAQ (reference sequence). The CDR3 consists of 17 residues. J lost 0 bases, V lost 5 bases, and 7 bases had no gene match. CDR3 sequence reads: CASSRGQVSSGANVLTF. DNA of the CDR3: TGTGCCAGCAGCCGTGGACAGGTTAGCTCTGGGGCCAACGTCCTGACTTTC.

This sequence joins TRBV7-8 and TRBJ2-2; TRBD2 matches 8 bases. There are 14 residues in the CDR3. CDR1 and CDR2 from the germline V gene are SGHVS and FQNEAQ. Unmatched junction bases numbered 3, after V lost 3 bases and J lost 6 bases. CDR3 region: CASSLGLDAGELFF. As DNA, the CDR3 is TGTGCCAGCAGCTTGGGACTAGATGCCGGGGAGCTGTTTTTT.

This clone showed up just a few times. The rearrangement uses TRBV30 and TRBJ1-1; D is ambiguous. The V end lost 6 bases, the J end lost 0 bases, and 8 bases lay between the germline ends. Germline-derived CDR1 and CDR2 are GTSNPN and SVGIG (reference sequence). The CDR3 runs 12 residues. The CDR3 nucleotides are TGTGCCTGTTTGGGGATGAACACTGAAGCTTTCTTT. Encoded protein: CACLGMNTEAFF.

The CDR3 spells CASSLETGGHTEAFF. CDR3 nucleotide sequence: TGCGCCAGCAGCCTCGAAACAGGGGGGCACACTGAAGCTTTCTTT. This sequence joins TRBV5-1 and TRBJ1-1, with 8 positions matching TRBD1. Losses at the gene ends were 4 bases for V and 3 bases for J; bases not matched to a gene: 8. Germline CDR1 reads SGHRS; CDR2 reads YFSETQ. This CDR3 is 15 amino acids long.

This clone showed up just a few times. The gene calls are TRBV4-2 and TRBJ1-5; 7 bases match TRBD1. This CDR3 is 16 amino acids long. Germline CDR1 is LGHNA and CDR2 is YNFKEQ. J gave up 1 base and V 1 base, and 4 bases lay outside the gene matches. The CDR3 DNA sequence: TGTGCCAGCAGCCAAGGACAGGGTAGAAGCAATCAGCCCCAGCATTTT. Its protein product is CASSQGQGRSNQPQHF.

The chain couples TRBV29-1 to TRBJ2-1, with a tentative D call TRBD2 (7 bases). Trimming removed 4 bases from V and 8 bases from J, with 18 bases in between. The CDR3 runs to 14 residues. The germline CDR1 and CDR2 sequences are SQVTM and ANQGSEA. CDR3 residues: CSVAREGVNDEQFF. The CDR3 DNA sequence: TGCAGCGTTGCCAGGGAGGGGGTTAACGATGAGCAGTTCTTC.

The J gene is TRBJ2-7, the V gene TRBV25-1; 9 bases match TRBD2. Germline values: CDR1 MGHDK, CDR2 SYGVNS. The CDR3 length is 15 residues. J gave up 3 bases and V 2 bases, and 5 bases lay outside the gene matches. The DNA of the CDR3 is TGTGCCAGCAGTGAACCCGCGGGGGGGCACTACGAGCAGTACTTC. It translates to CASSEPAGGHYEQYF.

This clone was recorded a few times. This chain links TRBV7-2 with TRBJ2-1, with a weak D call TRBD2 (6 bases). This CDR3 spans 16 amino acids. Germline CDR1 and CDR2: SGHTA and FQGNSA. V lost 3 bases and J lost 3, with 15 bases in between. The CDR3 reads CASSFQALASYNEQFF. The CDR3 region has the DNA TGTGCCAGCAGCTTCCAGGCTCTAGCGAGCTACAATGAGCAGTTCTTC.

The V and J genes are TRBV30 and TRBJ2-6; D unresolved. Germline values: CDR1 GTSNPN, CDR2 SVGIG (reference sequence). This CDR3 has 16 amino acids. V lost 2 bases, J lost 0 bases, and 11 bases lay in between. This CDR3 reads CAWSRVVSSGANVLTF. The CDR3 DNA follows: TGTGCCTGGAGTAGAGTCGTGAGCTCTGGGGCCAACGTCCTGACTTTC.

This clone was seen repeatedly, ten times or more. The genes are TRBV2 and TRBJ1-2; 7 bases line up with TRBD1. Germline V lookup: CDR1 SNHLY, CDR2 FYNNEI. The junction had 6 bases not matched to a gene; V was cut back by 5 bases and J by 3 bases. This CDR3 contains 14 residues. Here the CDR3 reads CASSSDRVDYGYTF. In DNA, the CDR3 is TGTGCCAGCAGTTCAGACAGGGTGGACTATGGCTACACCTTC.

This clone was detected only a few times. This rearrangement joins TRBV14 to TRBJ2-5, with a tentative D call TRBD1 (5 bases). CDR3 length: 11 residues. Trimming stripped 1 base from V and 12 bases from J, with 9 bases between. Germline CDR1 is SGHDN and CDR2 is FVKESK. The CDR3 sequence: CASSQAGLEYF. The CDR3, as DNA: TGTGCCAGCAGCCAAGCAGGGTTGGAGTACTTC. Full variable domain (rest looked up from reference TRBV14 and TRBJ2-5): EAGVTQFPSHSVIEKGQTVTLRCDPISGHDNLYWYRRVMGKEIKFLLHFVKESKQDESGMPNNRFLAERTGGTYSTLKVQPAELEDSGVYFCASSQAGLEYFGPGTRLLVL.

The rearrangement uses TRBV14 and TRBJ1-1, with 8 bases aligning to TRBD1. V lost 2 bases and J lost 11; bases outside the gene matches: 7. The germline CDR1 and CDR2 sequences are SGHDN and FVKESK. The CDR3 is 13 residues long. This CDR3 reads CASSQSRQGYAFF. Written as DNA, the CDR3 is TGTGCCAGCAGCCAATCGCGACAGGGGTACGCTTTCTTT.

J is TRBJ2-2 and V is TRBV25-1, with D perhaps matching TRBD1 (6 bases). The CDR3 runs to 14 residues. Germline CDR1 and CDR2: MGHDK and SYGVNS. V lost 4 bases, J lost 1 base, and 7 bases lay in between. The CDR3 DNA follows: TGTGCCAGCAGTGTGGACAGGAACACCGGGGAGCTGTTTTTT. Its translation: CASSVDRNTGELFF.

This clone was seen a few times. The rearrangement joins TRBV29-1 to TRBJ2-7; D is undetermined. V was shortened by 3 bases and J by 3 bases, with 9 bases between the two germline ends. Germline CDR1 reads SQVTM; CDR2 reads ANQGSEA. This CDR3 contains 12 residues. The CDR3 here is CSVEHGGYEQYF. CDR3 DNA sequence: TGCAGCGTTGAGCACGGCGGCTACGAGCAGTACTTC.

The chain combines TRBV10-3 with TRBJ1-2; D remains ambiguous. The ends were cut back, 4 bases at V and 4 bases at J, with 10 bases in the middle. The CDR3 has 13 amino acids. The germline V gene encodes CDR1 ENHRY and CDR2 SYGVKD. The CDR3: CAISVTETYGYTF. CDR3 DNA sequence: TGTGCCATCAGTGTCACGGAAACCTATGGCTACACCTTC.

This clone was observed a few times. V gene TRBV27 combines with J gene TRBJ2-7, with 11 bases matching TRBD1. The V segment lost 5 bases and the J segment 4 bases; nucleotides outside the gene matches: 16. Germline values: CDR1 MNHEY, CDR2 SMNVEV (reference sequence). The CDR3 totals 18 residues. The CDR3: CASSPRPPTGTGGYEQYF. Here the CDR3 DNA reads TGTGCCAGCAGTCCCCGCCCTCCTACCGGGACAGGGGGTTACGAGCAGTACTTC.

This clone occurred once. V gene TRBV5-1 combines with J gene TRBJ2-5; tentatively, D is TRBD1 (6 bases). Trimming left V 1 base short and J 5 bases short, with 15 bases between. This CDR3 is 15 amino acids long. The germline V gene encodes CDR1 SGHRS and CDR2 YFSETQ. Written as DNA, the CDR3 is TGCGCCAGCAGCTTGCTGAACAGGGTCTCGGAGACCCAGTACTTC. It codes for CASSLLNRVSETQYF.

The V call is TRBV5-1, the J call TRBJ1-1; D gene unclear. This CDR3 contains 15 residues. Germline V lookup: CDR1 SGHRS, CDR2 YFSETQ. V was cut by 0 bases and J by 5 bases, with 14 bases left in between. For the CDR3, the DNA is TGCGCCAGCAGCTTGGAAGGGAATCCGTATACTGAAGCTTTCTTT. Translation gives CASSLEGNPYTEAFF.

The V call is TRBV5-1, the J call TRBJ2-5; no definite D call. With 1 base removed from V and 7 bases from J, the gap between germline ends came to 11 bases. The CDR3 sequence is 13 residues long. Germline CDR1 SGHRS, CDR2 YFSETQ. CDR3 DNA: TGCGCCAGCAGCTTGACACATCTTGGGACCCAGTACTTC. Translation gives CASSLTHLGTQYF.

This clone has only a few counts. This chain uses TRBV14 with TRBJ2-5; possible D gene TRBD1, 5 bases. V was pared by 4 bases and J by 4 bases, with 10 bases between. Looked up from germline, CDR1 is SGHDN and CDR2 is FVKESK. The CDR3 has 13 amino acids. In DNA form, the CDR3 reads TGTGCCAGCAGCCGCAGACAGTTAGAGACCCAGTACTTC. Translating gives CASSRRQLETQYF.

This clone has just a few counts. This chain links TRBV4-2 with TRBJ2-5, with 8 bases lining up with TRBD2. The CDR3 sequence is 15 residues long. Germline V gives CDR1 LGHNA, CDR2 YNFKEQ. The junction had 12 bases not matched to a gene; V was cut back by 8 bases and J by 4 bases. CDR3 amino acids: CASGASGRIGETQYF. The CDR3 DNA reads TGTGCCAGCGGGGCGAGCGGGAGAATTGGAGAGACCCAGTACTTC.

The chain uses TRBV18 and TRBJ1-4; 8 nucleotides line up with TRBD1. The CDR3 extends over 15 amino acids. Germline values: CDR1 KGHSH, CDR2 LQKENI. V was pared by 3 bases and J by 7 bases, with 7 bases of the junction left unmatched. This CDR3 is CASSPPGTGVEKLFF. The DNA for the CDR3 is TGTGCCAGCTCACCGCCCGGGACAGGAGTTGAAAAACTGTTTTTT. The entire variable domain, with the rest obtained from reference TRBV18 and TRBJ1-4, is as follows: NAGVMQNPRHLVRRRGQEARLRCSPMKGHSHVYWYRQLPEEGLKFMVYLQKENIIDESGMPKERFSAEFPKEGPSILRIQQVVRGDSAAYFCASSPPGTGVEKLFFGSGTQLSVL.

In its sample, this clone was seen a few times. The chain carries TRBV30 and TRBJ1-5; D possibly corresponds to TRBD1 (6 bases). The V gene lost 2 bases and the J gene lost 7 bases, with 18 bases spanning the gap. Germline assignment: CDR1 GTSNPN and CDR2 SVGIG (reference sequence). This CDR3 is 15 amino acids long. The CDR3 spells CAWSPTRGRGQPQHF. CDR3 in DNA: TGTGCCTGGAGTCCGACTCGGGGGCGAGGGCAGCCCCAGCATTTT.

CDR3 residues: CASSRDGVSYEQYF. The CDR3 DNA sequence: TGTGCCAGCAGTCGAGACGGGGTTTCCTACGAGCAGTACTTC. The V gene is TRBV6-5, the J gene TRBJ2-7; D possibly corresponds to TRBD2 (5 bases). The V end was cut by 5 bases, the J end by 1 base, with 12 bases between. The CDR3 spans 14 residues. The germline V gene encodes CDR1 MNHEY and CDR2 SVGAGI.

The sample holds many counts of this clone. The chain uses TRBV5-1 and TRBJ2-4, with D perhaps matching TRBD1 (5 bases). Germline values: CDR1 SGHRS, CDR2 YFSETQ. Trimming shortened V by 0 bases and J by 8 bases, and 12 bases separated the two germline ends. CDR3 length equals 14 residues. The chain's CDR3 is CASSLEGRVDIQYF. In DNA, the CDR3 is TGCGCCAGCAGCTTGGAGGGCAGGGTGGACATTCAGTACTTC.

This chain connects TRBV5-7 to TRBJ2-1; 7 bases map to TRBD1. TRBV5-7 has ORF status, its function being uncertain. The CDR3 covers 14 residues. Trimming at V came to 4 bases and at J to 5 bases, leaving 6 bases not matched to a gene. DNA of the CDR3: TGTGCCAGCAGCCGCCGGGACAGACACAATGAGCAGTTCTTC. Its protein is CASSRRDRHNEQFF.

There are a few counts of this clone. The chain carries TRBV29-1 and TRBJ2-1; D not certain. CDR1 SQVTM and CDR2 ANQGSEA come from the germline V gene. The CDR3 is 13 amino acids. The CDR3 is CTTSWGSYNEQFF. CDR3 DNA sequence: TGCACCACGAGCTGGGGTTCCTACAATGAGCAGTTCTTC.

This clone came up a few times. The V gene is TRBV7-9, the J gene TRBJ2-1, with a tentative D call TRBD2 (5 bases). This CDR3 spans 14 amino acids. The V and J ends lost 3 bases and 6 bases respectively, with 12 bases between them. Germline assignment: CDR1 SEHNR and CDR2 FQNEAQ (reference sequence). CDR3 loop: CASSFGEGSNEQFF. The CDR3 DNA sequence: TGTGCCAGCAGCTTCGGCGAAGGGAGCAATGAGCAGTTCTTC.

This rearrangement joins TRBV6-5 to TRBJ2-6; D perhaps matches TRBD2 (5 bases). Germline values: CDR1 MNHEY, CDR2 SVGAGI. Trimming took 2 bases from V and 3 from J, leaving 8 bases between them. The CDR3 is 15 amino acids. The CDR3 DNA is TGTGCCAGCAGTTACAGGGAGAGTGGGGCCAACGTCCTGACTTTC. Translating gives CASSYRESGANVLTF.

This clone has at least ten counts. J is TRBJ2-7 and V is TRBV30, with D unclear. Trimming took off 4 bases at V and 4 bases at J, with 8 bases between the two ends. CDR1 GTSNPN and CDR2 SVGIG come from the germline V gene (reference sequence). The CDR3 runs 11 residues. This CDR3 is CAWIDGYEQYF. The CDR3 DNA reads TGTGCCTGGATCGATGGGTACGAGCAGTACTTC.

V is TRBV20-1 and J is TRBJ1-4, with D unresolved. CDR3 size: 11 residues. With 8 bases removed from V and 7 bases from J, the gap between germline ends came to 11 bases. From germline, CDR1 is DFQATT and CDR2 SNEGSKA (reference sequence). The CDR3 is CSLRPREKLFF. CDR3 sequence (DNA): TGCAGTCTCCGACCGCGTGAAAAACTGTTTTTT.